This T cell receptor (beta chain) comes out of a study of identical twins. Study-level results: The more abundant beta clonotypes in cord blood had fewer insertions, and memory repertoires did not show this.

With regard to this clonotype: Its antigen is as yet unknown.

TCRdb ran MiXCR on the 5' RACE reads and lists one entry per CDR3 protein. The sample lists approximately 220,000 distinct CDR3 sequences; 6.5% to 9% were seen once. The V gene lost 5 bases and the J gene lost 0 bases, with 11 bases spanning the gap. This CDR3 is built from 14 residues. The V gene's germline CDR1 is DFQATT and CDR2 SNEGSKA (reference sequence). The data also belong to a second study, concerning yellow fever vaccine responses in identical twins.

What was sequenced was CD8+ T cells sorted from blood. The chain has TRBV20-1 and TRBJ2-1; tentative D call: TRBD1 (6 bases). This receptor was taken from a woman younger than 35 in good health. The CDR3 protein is CSAPPGHSYNEQFF. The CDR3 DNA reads TGCAGTGCTCCCCCGGGACACTCCTACAATGAGCAGTTCTTC.